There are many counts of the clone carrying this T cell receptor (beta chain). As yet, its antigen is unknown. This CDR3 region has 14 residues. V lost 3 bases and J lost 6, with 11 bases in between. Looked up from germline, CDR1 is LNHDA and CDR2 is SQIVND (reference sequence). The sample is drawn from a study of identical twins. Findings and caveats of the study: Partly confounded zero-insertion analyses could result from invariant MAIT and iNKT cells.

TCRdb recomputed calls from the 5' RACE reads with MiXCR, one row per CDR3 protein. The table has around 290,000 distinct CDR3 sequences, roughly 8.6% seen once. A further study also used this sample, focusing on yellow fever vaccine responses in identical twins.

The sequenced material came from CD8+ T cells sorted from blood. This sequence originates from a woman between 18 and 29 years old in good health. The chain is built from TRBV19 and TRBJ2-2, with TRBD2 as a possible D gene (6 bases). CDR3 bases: TGTGCCAGTAGTATTGCCGGGACTGCCGGGGAGCTGTTTTTT. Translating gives CASSIAGTAGELFF.